This TCR beta chain was retrieved from a study of beta chain features in type 1 diabetes. The wider study: On cell yields, gender and age, patients and healthy donors were similar. Points from the study as a whole: A moderate, significant TCRB CDR3 shortening appeared in type 1 diabetes across four CD4+ subsets.

Heparinised blood was drawn once per donor, averaging roughly 0.11 L. It was via CD45RO/CCR7/CD25/CD127/CD95/CD27 that CD4+ naive, central memory, regulatory and stem cell-like memory cells were sorted. Germline values: CDR1 SGDLS, CDR2 YYNGEE. CDR3 length equals 15 residues. The ends lost 3 bases at V and 3 bases at J; junction bases unmatched: 5. A remark on this clone: Its antigen is undetermined.

Every bit of the isolated RNA underwent reverse transcription, so sequencing read expressed TCRB transcripts. Repertoires were generated with immunoSEQ multiplex PCR, while TCRdb's copy carries only in-frame clones and drops some. Here the sample spans approximately 150,000 clones, around 9% being singletons. The sequenced sample was central memory CD4+ T cells from blood. This clonotype originated in a man aged 30 to 39 with type 1 diabetes. This chain joins TRBV9 and TRBJ1-5; 8 bases match TRBD1. CDR3 amino acids: CASSADRANNQPQHF. The CDR3 DNA reads as TGTGCCAGCAGCGCGGACAGGGCTAACAATCAGCCCCAGCATTTT.